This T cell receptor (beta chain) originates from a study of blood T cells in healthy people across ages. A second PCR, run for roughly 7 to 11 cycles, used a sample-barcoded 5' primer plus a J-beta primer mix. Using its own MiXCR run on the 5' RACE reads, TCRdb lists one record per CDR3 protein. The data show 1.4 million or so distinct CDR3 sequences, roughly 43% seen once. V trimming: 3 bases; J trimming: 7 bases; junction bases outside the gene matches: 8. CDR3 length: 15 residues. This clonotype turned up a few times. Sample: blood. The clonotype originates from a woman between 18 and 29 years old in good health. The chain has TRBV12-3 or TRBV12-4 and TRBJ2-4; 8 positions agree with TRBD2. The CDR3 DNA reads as TGTGCCAGCAGTTTGATTAGCGGGAAGGTTAACATTCAGTACTTC. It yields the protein CASSLISGKVNIQYF.